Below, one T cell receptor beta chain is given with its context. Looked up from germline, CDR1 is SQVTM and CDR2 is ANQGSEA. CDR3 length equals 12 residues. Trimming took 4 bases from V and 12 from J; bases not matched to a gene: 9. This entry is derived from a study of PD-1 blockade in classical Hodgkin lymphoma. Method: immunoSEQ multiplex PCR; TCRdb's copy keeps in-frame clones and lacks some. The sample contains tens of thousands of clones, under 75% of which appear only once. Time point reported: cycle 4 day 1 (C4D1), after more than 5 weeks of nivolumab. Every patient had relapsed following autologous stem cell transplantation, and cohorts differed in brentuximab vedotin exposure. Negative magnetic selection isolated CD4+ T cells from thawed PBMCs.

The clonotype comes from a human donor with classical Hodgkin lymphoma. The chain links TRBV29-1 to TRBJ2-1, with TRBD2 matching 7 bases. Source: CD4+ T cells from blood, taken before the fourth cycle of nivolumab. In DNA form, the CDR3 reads TGCAGCGTTGGGGGGGGAAATCGCGGGCAGTTCTTC. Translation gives CSVGGGNRGQFF.